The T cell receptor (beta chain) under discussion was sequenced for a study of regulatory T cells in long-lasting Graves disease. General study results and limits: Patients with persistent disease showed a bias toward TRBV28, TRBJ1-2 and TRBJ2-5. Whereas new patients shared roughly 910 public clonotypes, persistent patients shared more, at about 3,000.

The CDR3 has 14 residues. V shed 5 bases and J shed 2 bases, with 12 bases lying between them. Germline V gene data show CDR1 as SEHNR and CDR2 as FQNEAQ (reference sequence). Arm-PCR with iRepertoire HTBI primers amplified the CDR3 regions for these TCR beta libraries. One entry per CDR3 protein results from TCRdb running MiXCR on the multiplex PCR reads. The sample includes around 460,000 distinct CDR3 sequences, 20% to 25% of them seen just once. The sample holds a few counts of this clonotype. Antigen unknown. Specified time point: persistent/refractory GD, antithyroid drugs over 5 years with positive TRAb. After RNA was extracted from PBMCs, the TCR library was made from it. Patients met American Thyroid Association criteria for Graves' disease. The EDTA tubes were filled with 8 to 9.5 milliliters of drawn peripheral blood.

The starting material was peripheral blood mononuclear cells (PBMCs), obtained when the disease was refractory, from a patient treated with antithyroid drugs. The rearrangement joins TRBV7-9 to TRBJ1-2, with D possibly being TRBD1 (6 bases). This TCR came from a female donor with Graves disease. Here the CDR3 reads CASSPRGQNYGYTF. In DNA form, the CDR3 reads TGTGCCAGCAGCCCGCGGGGGCAGAACTATGGCTACACCTTC.